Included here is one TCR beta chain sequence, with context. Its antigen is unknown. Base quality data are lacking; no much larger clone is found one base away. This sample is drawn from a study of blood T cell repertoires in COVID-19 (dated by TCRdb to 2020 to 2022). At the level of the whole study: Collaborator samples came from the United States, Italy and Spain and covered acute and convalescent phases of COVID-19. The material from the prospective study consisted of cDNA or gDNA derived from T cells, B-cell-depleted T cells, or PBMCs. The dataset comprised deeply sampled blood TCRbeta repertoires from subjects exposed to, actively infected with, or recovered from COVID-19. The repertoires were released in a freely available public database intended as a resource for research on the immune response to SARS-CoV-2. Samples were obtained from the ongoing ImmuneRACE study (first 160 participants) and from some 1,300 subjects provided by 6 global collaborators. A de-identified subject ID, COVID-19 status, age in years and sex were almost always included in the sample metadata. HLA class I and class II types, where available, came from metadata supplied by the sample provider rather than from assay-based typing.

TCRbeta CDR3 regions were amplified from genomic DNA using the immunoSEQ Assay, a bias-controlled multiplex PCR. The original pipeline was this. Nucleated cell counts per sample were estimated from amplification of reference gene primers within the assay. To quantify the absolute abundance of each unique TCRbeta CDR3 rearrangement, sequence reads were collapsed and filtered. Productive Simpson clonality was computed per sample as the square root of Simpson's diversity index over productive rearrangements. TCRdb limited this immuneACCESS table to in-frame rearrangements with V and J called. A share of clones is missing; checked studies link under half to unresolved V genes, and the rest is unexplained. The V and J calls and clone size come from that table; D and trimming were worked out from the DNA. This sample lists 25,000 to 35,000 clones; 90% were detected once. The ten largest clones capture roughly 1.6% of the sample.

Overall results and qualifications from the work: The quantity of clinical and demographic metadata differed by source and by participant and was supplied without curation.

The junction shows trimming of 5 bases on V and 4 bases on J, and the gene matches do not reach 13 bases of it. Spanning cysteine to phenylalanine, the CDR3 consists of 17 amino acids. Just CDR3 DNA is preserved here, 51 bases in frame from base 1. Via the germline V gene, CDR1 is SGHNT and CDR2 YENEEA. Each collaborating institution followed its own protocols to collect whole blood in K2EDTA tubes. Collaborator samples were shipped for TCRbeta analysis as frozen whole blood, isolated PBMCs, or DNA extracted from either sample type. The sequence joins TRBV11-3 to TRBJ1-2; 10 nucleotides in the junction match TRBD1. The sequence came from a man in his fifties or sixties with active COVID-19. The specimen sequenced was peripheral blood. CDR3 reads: CASSPSPGQGMGYGYTF. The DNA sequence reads TGTGCCAGCAGCCCCTCCCCGGGACAGGGGATGGGCTATGGCTACACCTTC.